These 17 T cell receptor beta chains were sequenced from one sample in a study of T cell clones after liver transplantation. Produced via immunoSEQ multiplex PCR; TCRdb's table is partial and in-frame only. Found here are tens of thousands of clones, 71% of them singletons; the top ten hold about 15%. The specimen was CD4+ T cells from blood, collected before liver transplant. The receptors shown here come from a human donor who received a liver transplant.

V is TRBV10-2 and J is TRBJ1-2, with D possibly TRBD1 on 5 matching bases. The CDR3 consists of 13 residues. V was shortened by 7 bases and J by 6 bases, with 15 bases between the two germline ends. Per germline, CDR1 WSHSY and CDR2 SAAADI. The CDR3 loop is CASTEAGRHGYTF. The CDR3 bases are TGCGCCAGCACGGAAGCAGGGCGGCATGGCTACACCTTC.

The rearrangement joins TRBV28 to TRBJ2-5; TRBD1 is a possible D gene (6 bases). Germline assignment: CDR1 MDHEN and CDR2 SYDVKM. The V end was cut by 7 bases, the J end by 2 bases, with 14 bases between. The CDR3 is 14 amino acids. The DNA for the CDR3 is TGTGCCAGCAAAAGGGTACAGGGTCAAGAGACCCAGTACTTC. Its protein is CASKRVQGQETQYF.

The genes are TRBV27 and TRBJ1-1; 7 bases are shared with TRBD1. Germline V gene sequence: CDR1 MNHEY, CDR2 SMNVEV (reference sequence). Trimming cost V 4 bases and J 2 bases; bases outside gene matches: 4. CDR3 length: 14 amino acids. The CDR3 nucleotides read TGTGCCAGCAGTTCCCGACAGGGCAACACTGAAGCTTTCTTT. Translating gives CASSSRQGNTEAFF.

The V gene is TRBV6-1, the J gene TRBJ1-2; 8 nucleotides line up with TRBD1. Unmatched junction bases numbered 12, after V lost 4 bases and J lost 8 bases. The CDR3 extends over 15 amino acids. CDR1 is MNHNS, CDR2 SASEGT, per germline. CDR3 region: CASSVFGQGTSGYTF. CDR3 bases: TGTGCCAGCAGTGTCTTCGGACAGGGAACTAGCGGCTACACCTTC.

This chain links TRBV27 with TRBJ2-1, with TRBD1 matching over 7 bases. J lost 7 bases, V lost 4 bases, and 10 bases had no gene match. Germline loops: CDR1 MNHEY, CDR2 SMNVEV (reference sequence). This CDR3 has 15 amino acids. For the CDR3, the DNA is TGTGCCAGCAGTTCCGGACAGGTGAAAGGGAATGAGCAGTTCTTC. Its protein is CASSSGQVKGNEQFF.

The chain joins TRBV7-2 to TRBJ1-1; 10 bases are shared with TRBD1. From germline, CDR1 is SGHTA and CDR2 FQGNSA. Unmatched junction bases numbered 6, after V lost 2 bases and J lost 12 bases. The CDR3 loop spans 13 amino acids. CDR3 sequence (DNA): TGTGCCAGCAGCTTAAGTGGACAGGGGGTACCTTTCTTT. Its protein is CASSLSGQGVPFF.

Note on this clone: Germline and junction disagree at one end, which may indicate a read error. This sequence joins TRBV5-5 and TRBJ2-2, with 7 bases fitting TRBD2. The germline CDR1 and CDR2 sequences are SGHKS and YYEKEE (reference sequence). This CDR3 contains 15 residues. The chain's CDR3 is CASSLSSGPTRELFF. For the CDR3, the DNA is TGTGCCAGCAGCTTGTCTAGCGGACCCACCCGGGAGCTGTTTTTT.

As concerns this clone: Relative to the germline gene, one junction end is altered; a read error may explain this. The chain is built from TRBV5-5 and TRBJ2-7; D may be TRBD2 (5 bases). CDR3 length: 11 residues. Germline CDR1 SGHKS, CDR2 YYEKEE (reference sequence). As DNA, the CDR3 is TGTGCCAGCAGCGTCTTGGGAGCCCCCATCTTC. Translated, it gives CASSVLGAPIF.

This clone has a single count. V is TRBV7-3 and J is TRBJ2-1, with D possibly TRBD2 on 6 matching bases. This CDR3 contains 15 residues. Germline loops: CDR1 SGHTA, CDR2 FQGTGA. V was clipped by 5 bases and J by 5 bases, with 16 bases between them. CDR3 loop: CASSARAGQDNEQFF. CDR3 DNA sequence: TGTGCCAGCAGCGCACGGGCGGGGCAGGACAATGAGCAGTTCTTC. Based on the CDR3 plus reference TRBV7-3 and TRBJ2-1, the full variable domain is GAGVSQTPSNKVTEKGKYVELRCDPISGHTALYWYRQSLGQGPEFLIYFQGTGAADDSGLPNDRFFAVRPEGSVSTLKIQRTERGDSAVYLCASSARAGQDNEQFFGPGTRLTVL.

The chain uses TRBV7-3 and TRBJ2-1; TRBD1 is a possible D gene (6 bases). The CDR3 extends over 14 amino acids. V was shortened by 3 bases and J by 7 bases, with 13 bases between the two germline ends. In germline, CDR1 is SGHTA, CDR2 FQGTGA. For the CDR3, the DNA is TGTGCCAGCAGCTTTGGGGGCCTAAGGAATGAGCAGTTCTTC. Protein sequence: CASSFGGLRNEQFF. Using reference TRBV7-3 and TRBJ2-1 for the parts outside the CDR3, the full variable domain is GAGVSQTPSNKVTEKGKYVELRCDPISGHTALYWYRQSLGQGPEFLIYFQGTGAADDSGLPNDRFFAVRPEGSVSTLKIQRTERGDSAVYLCASSFGGLRNEQFFGPGTRLTVL.

This clone was counted between two and nine times. V and J are TRBV5-6 and TRBJ2-2; D remains ambiguous. Germline lookup yields CDR1 SGHDT and CDR2 YYEEEE. The CDR3 is 11 residues long. Trimming took 2 bases from V and 6 from J, leaving 2 bases between them. The CDR3, as DNA: TGTGCCAGCAGCTTCTCCGGGGAGCTGTTTTTT. This codes for CASSFSGELFF.

The genes are TRBV4-1 and TRBJ1-5, with D possibly TRBD1 on 5 matching bases. V dropped 1 base and J dropped 0 bases, with 10 bases sitting between them. CDR1 is MGHRA, CDR2 YSYEKL, per germline. The CDR3 extends over 16 amino acids. The chain's CDR3 is CASSQVSGYSNQPQHF. The CDR3 nucleotides are TGCGCCAGCAGCCAAGTCTCAGGGTATAGCAATCAGCCCCAGCATTTT.

This chain joins TRBV5-1 and TRBJ1-4; TRBD1 matches at 8 bases. Germline V CDR1 and CDR2: SGHRS, YFSETQ. V trimming: 4 bases; J trimming: 6 bases; junction bases outside the gene matches: 11. The CDR3 covers 16 residues. CDR3 DNA sequence: TGCGCCAGCAGCCCGGCAGGGACAGGATCTTATGAAAAACTGTTTTTT. Translated: CASSPAGTGSYEKLFF. Supplemented by reference TRBV5-1 and TRBJ1-4, the full variable domain reads KAGVTQTPRYLIKTRGQQVTLSCSPISGHRSVSWYQQTPGQGLQFLFEYFSETQRNKGNFPGRFSGRQFSNSRSEMNVSTLELGDSALYLCASSPAGTGSYEKLFFGSGTQLSVL.

In its sample, this clone was seen many times. The J gene is TRBJ2-7, the V gene TRBV4-2; 11 bases agree with TRBD1. The CDR3 totals 16 residues. Germline loops: CDR1 LGHNA, CDR2 YNFKEQ. With V trimmed by 0 bases and J by 6 bases, 7 bases remained unmatched. CDR3 sequence: CASSQDPGQGDFEQYF. The CDR3 coding sequence is TGTGCCAGCAGCCAAGACCCGGGACAGGGGGACTTCGAGCAGTACTTC.

Of note for this clone: Within the sample, other DNA sequences also encode this same CDR3. The rearrangement links TRBV6-5 to TRBJ1-5; no definite D call. Trimming shortened V by 0 bases and J by 5 bases, and 8 bases separated the two germline ends. CDR1 and CDR2 from the germline V gene are MNHEY and SVGAGI. This CDR3 has 14 amino acids. The CDR3 region is CASSYSGRDQPQHF. As DNA, the CDR3 is TGTGCCAGCAGTTACTCGGGCCGCGATCAGCCCCAGCATTTT.

The rearrangement links TRBV2 to TRBJ2-3; possibly TRBD2 for D (6 bases). This CDR3 has 15 amino acids. Germline V lookup: CDR1 SNHLY, CDR2 FYNNEI. V lost 6 bases and J lost 2, with 15 bases in between. CDR3 DNA sequence: TGTGCCAGCAGACTAACGGGGGTCCACACAGATACGCAGTATTTT. Its translation is CASRLTGVHTDTQYF.

The CDR3 protein is CASSPPYGGPSREQYF. In DNA form, the CDR3 reads TGTGCCAGCAGCCCCCCGTACGGGGGACCTTCACGGGAGCAGTACTTC. This chain joins TRBV7-8 and TRBJ2-7, with D perhaps TRBD2 (6 bases). The V end was cut by 5 bases, the J end by 7 bases, with 24 bases between. Germline lookup yields CDR1 SGHVS and CDR2 FQNEAQ. The length of the CDR3 is 16 residues.